This record looks at one T cell receptor (beta chain) sequence and its context. Its target is not known. This sample is drawn from a study of siplizumab effects on memory and regulatory T cells. Overall study findings and caveats: Tregs that proliferated in siplizumab cultures did not have their suppressive function confirmed. In roughly 80-96% of proliferating CD4+ or CD8+ clones, a naive or memory phenotype could not be assigned. Mappable alloreactive CD4+ clones came from Treg cells 68.8% of the time on average with siplizumab, against 26.9% in controls.

TCRdb keeps only in-frame clones here, not all; method: immunoSEQ multiplex PCR. The table records more than 90,000 clones, about 93% of them present only once. This clonotype originated in a human donor in good health. The sample consisted of non-Treg CD4+ T cells sorted from blood.

CDR3 DNA sequence: TGCGCCAGCAGCCTGGACAGGATCTCCTACAATGAGCAGTTCTTC. Amino acid sequence: CASSLDRISYNEQFF. This chain links TRBV5-1 with TRBJ2-1; 7 nucleotides align to TRBD1. Germline V gene lookup returns CDR1 SGHRS and CDR2 YFSETQ. The CDR3 is made up of 15 amino acids. V was clipped by 4 bases and J by 0 bases; unmatched bases: 4.